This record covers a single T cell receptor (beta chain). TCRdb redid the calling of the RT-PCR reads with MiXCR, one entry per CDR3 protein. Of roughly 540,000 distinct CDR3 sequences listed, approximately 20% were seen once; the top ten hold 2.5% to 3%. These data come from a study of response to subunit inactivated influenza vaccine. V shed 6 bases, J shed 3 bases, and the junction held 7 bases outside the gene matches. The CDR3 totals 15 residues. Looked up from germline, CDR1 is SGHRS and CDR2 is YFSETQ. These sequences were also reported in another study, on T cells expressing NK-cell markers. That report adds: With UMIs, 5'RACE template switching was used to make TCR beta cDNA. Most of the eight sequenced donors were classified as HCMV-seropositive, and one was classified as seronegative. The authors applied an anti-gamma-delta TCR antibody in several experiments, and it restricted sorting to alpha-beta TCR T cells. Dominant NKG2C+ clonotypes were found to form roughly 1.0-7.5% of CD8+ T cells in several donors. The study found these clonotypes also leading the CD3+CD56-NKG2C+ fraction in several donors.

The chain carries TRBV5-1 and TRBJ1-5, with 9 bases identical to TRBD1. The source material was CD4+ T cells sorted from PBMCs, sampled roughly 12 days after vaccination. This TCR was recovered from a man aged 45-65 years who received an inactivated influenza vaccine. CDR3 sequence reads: CASKPDRGINQPQHF. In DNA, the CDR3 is TGCGCCAGCAAACCCGACAGGGGGATCAATCAGCCCCAGCATTTT.